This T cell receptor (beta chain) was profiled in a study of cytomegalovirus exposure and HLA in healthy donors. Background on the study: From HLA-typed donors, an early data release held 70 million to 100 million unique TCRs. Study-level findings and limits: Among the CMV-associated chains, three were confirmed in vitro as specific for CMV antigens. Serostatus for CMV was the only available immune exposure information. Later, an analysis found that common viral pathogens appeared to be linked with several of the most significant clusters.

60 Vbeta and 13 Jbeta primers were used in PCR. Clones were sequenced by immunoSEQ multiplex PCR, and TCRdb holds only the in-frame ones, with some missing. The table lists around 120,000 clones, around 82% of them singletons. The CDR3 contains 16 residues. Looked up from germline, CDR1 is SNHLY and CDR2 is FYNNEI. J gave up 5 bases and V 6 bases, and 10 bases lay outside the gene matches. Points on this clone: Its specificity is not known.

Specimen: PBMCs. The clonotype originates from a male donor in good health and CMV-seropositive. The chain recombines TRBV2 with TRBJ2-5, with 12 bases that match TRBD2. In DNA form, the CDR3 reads TGTGCCAGCAGGTGGACTAGCGGGACCCGGCGGGAGACCCAGTACTTC. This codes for CASRWTSGTRRETQYF.